The 29 T cell receptor beta chains presented below share a single source sample, sequenced in a study of blood T cell repertoires in COVID-19 (TCRdb year 2020). Libraries came from the immunoSEQ multiplex PCR assay. TCRdb limited this immuneACCESS table to in-frame rearrangements with V and J called. A share of clones is missing; checked studies link under half to unresolved V genes, and the rest is unexplained. The sample contains more than 110,000 clones, about nine tenths of them found a single time. The ten largest clones represent roughly 4% of the sample. Sequencing input: PBMCs or T cells enriched from blood (not recorded which). These receptors all stem from a man aged 45-65 years who had recovered from COVID-19.

The CDR3 is CATSDLGLAGGFSTDTQYF. The CDR3 coding sequence is TGTGCCACCAGTGATCTTGGACTAGCGGGGGGTTTTAGCACAGATACGCAGTATTTT. The chain couples TRBV24-1 to TRBJ2-3, with TRBD2 identical over 14 bases. From germline, CDR1 is KGHDR and CDR2 SFDVKD. The CDR3 totals 19 residues. V lost 3 bases to trimming and J lost 0 bases; unmatched junction nucleotides: 7.

V and J are TRBV5-1 and TRBJ1-1; D is uncertain. Deletions cut 0 bases from V and 2 bases from J, with 5 bases between. The CDR3 has 13 amino acids. From germline, CDR1 is SGHRS and CDR2 YFSETQ. This CDR3 is CASSLASNTEAFF. In DNA form, the CDR3 reads TGCGCCAGCAGCTTGGCTTCCAACACTGAAGCTTTCTTT.

J is TRBJ1-1 and V is TRBV3-1 (or the pseudogene TRBV3-2); D gene uncertain. V lost 5 bases to trimming and J lost 1 base, with 11 bases between them. Germline CDR1 LGHDT, CDR2 YNNKEL (reference sequence). The CDR3 loop spans 14 amino acids. The CDR3: CASSGRETNTEAFF. The CDR3 nucleotides read TGTGCCAGCAGCGGCCGGGAGACGAACACTGAAGCTTTCTTT.

The chain has TRBV5-1 and TRBJ2-5, with a weak D call TRBD1 (6 bases). Trimming removed 0 bases from V and 1 base from J, with 16 bases in between. Germline V lookup: CDR1 SGHRS, CDR2 YFSETQ. This CDR3 has 17 amino acids. CDR3 amino acids: CASSLVGAVSGQETQYF. In DNA, the CDR3 is TGCGCCAGCAGCTTGGTGGGGGCAGTATCAGGCCAAGAGACCCAGTACTTC. Variable domain in full (rest from reference TRBV5-1 and TRBJ2-5): KAGVTQTPRYLIKTRGQQVTLSCSPISGHRSVSWYQQTPGQGLQFLFEYFSETQRNKGNFPGRFSGRQFSNSRSEMNVSTLELGDSALYLCASSLVGAVSGQETQYFGPGTRLLVL.

The chain combines TRBV3-1 (or the pseudogene TRBV3-2) with TRBJ1-5, with 11 bases lining up with TRBD1. With 4 bases clipped from V and 5 bases from J, the junction kept 4 bases outside the gene matches. Germline assignment: CDR1 LGHDT and CDR2 YNNKEL (reference sequence). The CDR3 contains 15 residues. The CDR3 sequence is CASSLGQGADQPQHF. CDR3 bases: TGTGCCAGCAGCCTTGGACAGGGGGCAGATCAGCCCCAGCATTTT.

This clone was observed a single time. As DNA, the CDR3 is TGCGCCAGCAGCCAAGGGGACAGGGACGATGAAAAACTGTTTTTT. Its protein product is CASSQGDRDDEKLFF. V gene TRBV4-3 combines with J gene TRBJ1-4; 9 bases agree with TRBD1. This CDR3 is 15 amino acids long. Germline CDR1 and CDR2: LGHNA and YSLEER. V lost 1 base to trimming and J lost 6 bases; unmatched junction nucleotides: 3.

The chain combines TRBV19 with TRBJ1-6; D unclear. The CDR3 runs to 16 residues. Per germline, CDR1 LNHDA and CDR2 SQIVND (reference sequence). V was trimmed by 5 bases and J by 4 bases, leaving 15 bases between them. The CDR3 region is CASSVPGSKYNSPLHF. As DNA, the CDR3 is TGTGCCAGTAGTGTCCCCGGGAGTAAATATAATTCACCCCTCCACTTT.

The chain links TRBV28 to TRBJ2-5; 11 bases line up with TRBD1. With V trimmed by 4 bases and J by 4 bases, 11 bases remained unmatched. CDR1 is MDHEN, CDR2 SYDVKM, per germline. The CDR3 length is 17 residues. CDR3: CASSSPRGQGARETQYF. For the CDR3, the DNA is TGTGCCAGCAGTTCTCCTAGAGGACAGGGGGCGAGAGAGACCCAGTACTTC.

The rearrangement uses TRBV7-2 and TRBJ2-5; 7 nucleotides agree with TRBD2. The junction had 4 bases not matched to a gene; V was cut back by 3 bases and J by 0 bases. The CDR3 is made up of 15 amino acids. CDR1 and CDR2 (germline): SGHTA, FQGNSA. The CDR3 sequence is CASSFQRGHQETQYF. Here the CDR3 DNA reads TGTGCCAGCAGCTTTCAGCGGGGTCACCAAGAGACCCAGTACTTC.

The rearrangement joins TRBV9 to TRBJ2-7; possibly TRBD1 for D (6 bases). Germline CDR1 reads SGDLS; CDR2 reads YYNGEE. This CDR3 region has 15 residues. V was shortened by 2 bases and J by 7 bases, with 19 bases between the two germline ends. CDR3 region: CASSVQGSPVREQYF. In DNA form, the CDR3 reads TGTGCCAGCAGCGTCCAGGGGTCCCCAGTGCGGGAGCAGTACTTC. The whole variable domain, filled in from reference TRBV9 and TRBJ2-7, reads DSGVTQTPKHLITATGQRVTLRCSPRSGDLSVYWYQQSLDQGLQFLIQYYNGEERAKGNILERFSAQQFPDLHSELNLSSLELGDSALYFCASSVQGSPVREQYFGPGTRLTVT.

This chain joins TRBV6-5 and TRBJ1-1; D is perhaps TRBD1 (6 bases). The CDR3 runs to 11 residues. Germline CDR1 MNHEY, CDR2 SVGAGI. Trimming removed 5 bases at V and 12 bases at J, with 13 bases between. For the CDR3, the DNA is TGTGCCAGCAGTATCGGCCAGGGGACTTTCTTT. Amino acids: CASSIGQGTFF.

This chain connects TRBV3-1 (or the pseudogene TRBV3-2) to TRBJ1-1; D perhaps matches TRBD1 (5 bases). The CDR3 is 16 amino acids. Germline-derived CDR1 and CDR2 are LGHDT and YNNKEL (reference sequence). Trimming stripped 1 base from V and 0 bases from J, with 12 bases between. CDR3 bases: TGTGCCAGCAGCCAAGCGGAAAGGGGTATGAACACTGAAGCTTTCTTT. Its translation: CASSQAERGMNTEAFF.

The V and J genes are TRBV7-3 and TRBJ2-3; no clear D gene. V shed 5 bases and J shed 1 base, with 16 bases lying between them. This CDR3 comprises 16 residues. Germline loops: CDR1 SGHTA, CDR2 FQGTGA. The CDR3 region is CASSRKPRSGTDTQYF. Here the CDR3 DNA reads TGTGCCAGCAGCCGAAAGCCCCGCTCCGGCACAGATACGCAGTATTTT.

This clone was counted a single time. CDR3 region: CSVAKTGGGITEAFF. CDR3 sequence (DNA): TGCAGCGTCGCCAAGACGGGAGGGGGTATCACTGAAGCTTTCTTT. The chain is built from TRBV29-1 and TRBJ1-1; TRBD1 is a possible D gene (6 bases). CDR1 and CDR2 (germline): SQVTM, ANQGSEA. CDR3 size: 15 residues. The V gene lost 6 bases and the J gene lost 4 bases, with 21 bases spanning the gap.

The CDR3 DNA reads TGTGCCAGCAGCTCGCCGGGACTAGCGGGGGACTACAATGAGCAGTTCTTC. Translating gives CASSSPGLAGDYNEQFF. The V gene is TRBV11-3, the J gene TRBJ2-1; 14 bases match TRBD2. With 4 bases clipped from V and 3 bases from J, the junction kept 5 bases outside the gene matches. The CDR3 sequence is 17 residues long. Looked up from germline, CDR1 is SGHNT and CDR2 is YENEEA.

This chain joins TRBV5-1 and TRBJ1-4; D is perhaps TRBD1 (6 bases). With 5 bases removed from V and 6 bases from J, the gap between germline ends came to 23 bases. This CDR3 contains 17 residues. The germline CDR1 and CDR2 sequences are SGHRS and YFSETQ. Written as DNA, the CDR3 is TGCGCCAGCAGATCGCATCGCGGGGAGGGGGGAGATGAAAAACTGTTTTTT. It encodes CASRSHRGEGGDEKLFF.

The V and J genes are TRBV5-1 and TRBJ1-2; TRBD1 matches 9 bases. In germline, CDR1 is SGHRS, CDR2 YFSETQ. V shed 4 bases and J 4 bases; nucleotides not matched to a gene: 11. This CDR3 is built from 16 residues. The CDR3 is CASSIAGQGNGYGYTF. In nucleotides, the CDR3 is TGCGCCAGCAGCATAGCGGGACAGGGAAACGGCTATGGCTACACCTTC.

This clone was counted only a few times. CDR3 nucleotides: TGTGCCAGCAGTTTAGGGCAGTTCTCTGGAAACACCATATATTTT. Amino acids: CASSLGQFSGNTIYF. The chain has TRBV28 and TRBJ1-3; D is undetermined. Germline assignment: CDR1 MDHEN and CDR2 SYDVKM. This CDR3 has 15 residues. The V end was cut by 2 bases, the J end by 0 bases, with 8 bases between.

The chain uses TRBV6-1 and TRBJ1-5, with 7 bases aligning to TRBD1. Per the germline V gene, CDR1 is MNHNS and CDR2 is SASEGT. This CDR3 is 17 amino acids long. V lost 2 bases, J lost 3 bases, and 10 bases stayed unmatched. The CDR3 bases are TGTGCCAGCAGTGAATGGAGGGGGCCTTCCAACAATCAGCCCCAGCATTTT. It translates to CASSEWRGPSNNQPQHF.

The gene calls are TRBV11-1 and TRBJ2-1; 8 nucleotides match TRBD2. This CDR3 spans 16 amino acids. V dropped 5 bases and J dropped 9; count of bases not matched to a gene: 15. Germline-derived CDR1 and CDR2 are SGHAT and FQDESV (reference sequence). The CDR3 coding sequence is TGTGCCAGCAGCGCTCCTGAGCGGGAGAAGGAGGGTGAGCAGTTCTTC. Protein sequence: CASSAPEREKEGEQFF.

This chain uses TRBV12-3 or TRBV12-4 with TRBJ1-1; 10 nucleotides align to TRBD1. The CDR3 extends over 12 amino acids. J was trimmed by 11 bases and V by 5 bases; bases with no gene match: 5. The CDR3 nucleotides are TGTGCCAGCAGTGGGGACAGGGGTACGGCTTTCTTT. It yields the protein CASSGDRGTAFF.

V is TRBV2 and J is TRBJ1-6; TRBD1 is a possible D gene (5 bases). The V end lost 4 bases, the J end lost 7 bases, and 11 bases lay between the germline ends. CDR3 size: 14 residues. The germline CDR1 and CDR2 sequences are SNHLY and FYNNEI. The CDR3 spells CASSVGGSNSPLHF. The CDR3 DNA reads TGTGCCAGCAGTGTGGGGGGTTCGAATTCACCCCTCCACTTT.

This clone turned up a few times. The chain carries TRBV2 and TRBJ1-6; D is unclear. Germline V CDR1 and CDR2: SNHLY, FYNNEI. V was trimmed by 7 bases and J by 10 bases, leaving 17 bases between them. This CDR3 has 14 amino acids. CDR3: CASIASSAGSPLHF. CDR3 DNA sequence: TGTGCCAGCATAGCGAGTTCGGCGGGGTCACCCCTCCACTTT.

V usage is TRBV18 and J usage is TRBJ1-5, with TRBD1 identical over 7 bases. The CDR3 covers 13 residues. Unmatched junction bases numbered 2, after V lost 4 bases and J lost 5 bases. Germline V lookup: CDR1 KGHSH, CDR2 LQKENI. The CDR3 reads CASSQGQDQPQHF. The CDR3 coding sequence is TGTGCCAGCTCACAAGGACAGGATCAGCCCCAGCATTTT.

The CDR3 coding sequence is TGTGCCTGGAGTGTAGGAGGATTCGGGCAGCCCCAGCATTTT. Translation gives CAWSVGGFGQPQHF. The chain employs TRBV30 and TRBJ1-5; no clear D. The ends were cut back, 0 bases at V and 7 bases at J, with 13 bases in the middle. The germline CDR1 and CDR2 sequences are GTSNPN and SVGIG (reference sequence). The CDR3 spans 14 residues.

The rearrangement links TRBV28 to TRBJ1-3, with 8 bases matching TRBD1. Germline CDR1 reads MDHEN; CDR2 reads SYDVKM. The CDR3 is 14 residues long. J was trimmed by 5 bases and V by 5 bases; bases with no gene match: 5. The CDR3 region is CASSLRQGRNTIYF. The CDR3 nucleotides are TGTGCCAGCAGTCTCAGACAGGGGAGAAACACCATATATTTT. Full variable domain (missing parts from reference TRBV28 and TRBJ1-3): DVKVTQSSRYLVKRTGEKVFLECVQDMDHENMFWYRQDPGLGLRLIYFSYDVKMKEKGDIPEGYSVSREKKERFSLILESASTNQTSMYLCASSLRQGRNTIYFGEGSWLTVV.

The rearrangement joins TRBV30 to TRBJ2-1; TRBD1 matches at 7 bases. The CDR3 spans 13 residues. Looked up from germline, CDR1 is GTSNPN and CDR2 is SVGIG (reference sequence). The J segment lost 8 bases and the V segment lost 4 bases, leaving 8 bases of the junction unmatched. CDR3 in amino acids: CAWNRKRGHEQFF. The CDR3 nucleotides read TGTGCCTGGAACCGAAAAAGGGGGCATGAGCAGTTCTTC.

V gene TRBV28 combines with J gene TRBJ2-5; a possible D gene is TRBD2 (5 bases). CDR1 and CDR2 from the germline V gene are MDHEN and SYDVKM. This CDR3 is built from 13 residues. V shed 4 bases and J shed 5 bases, with 11 bases lying between them. The CDR3 DNA follows: TGTGCCAGCAGTTCGGGGAGCACGGAGACCCAGTACTTC. It is translated as CASSSGSTETQYF.

V and J are TRBV2 and TRBJ2-7; D gene unclear. Between the trimmed V and J ends, which lost 6 bases and 0 bases, there was a span of 3 bases. CDR3 size: 11 residues. Germline V lookup: CDR1 SNHLY, CDR2 FYNNEI. This CDR3 reads CASSGSYEQYV. The CDR3 DNA reads TGTGCCAGCAGCGGCTCCTACGAGCAGTACGTC.